This T cell receptor beta chain was profiled in a study of identical twins. General study points: Excess twin sharing in beta out-of-frame sequences was weaker. Findings depended on cross-sectional statistics rather than tracking the same donors. Analyses of zero insertions could be partly confounded by invariant MAIT and iNKT cells.

CDR3 length equals 14 residues. Between the trimmed V and J ends, which lost 4 bases and 3 bases, there was a span of 13 bases. The germline CDR1 and CDR2 sequences are SEHNR and FQNEAQ (reference sequence). TCRdb processed the 5' RACE reads anew with MiXCR; each CDR3 protein has one entry. Of under 450,000 distinct CDR3 sequences in the sample, roughly 20% were seen once. Concerning this clonotype itself: As yet, its antigen is unknown.

The chain uses TRBV7-9 and TRBJ2-7; D is unresolved. This sequence was found in a man aged 45 to 65 in good health. Material: naive T cells sorted from blood. Here the CDR3 reads CASSSQIGIYEQYF. The CDR3 nucleotides read TGTGCCAGCAGCTCCCAGATAGGAATCTACGAGCAGTACTTC.